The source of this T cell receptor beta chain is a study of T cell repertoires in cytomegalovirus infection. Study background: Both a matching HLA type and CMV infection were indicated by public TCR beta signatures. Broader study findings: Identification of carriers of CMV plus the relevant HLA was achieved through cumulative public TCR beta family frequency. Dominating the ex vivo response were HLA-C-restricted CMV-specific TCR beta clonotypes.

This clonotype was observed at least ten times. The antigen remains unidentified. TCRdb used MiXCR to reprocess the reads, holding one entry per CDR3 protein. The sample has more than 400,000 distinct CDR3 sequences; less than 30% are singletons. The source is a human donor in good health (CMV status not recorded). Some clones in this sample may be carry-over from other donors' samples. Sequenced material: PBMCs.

The CDR3 DNA is TGTGCCAGCAGCTTAGGGGGGGTGGCGTATTCACCCCTCCACTTT. This gives the protein CASSLGGVAYSPLHF. The genes are TRBV7-2 and TRBJ1-6; perhaps TRBD1 as D (5 bases). Germline CDR1 is SGHTA and CDR2 is FQGNSA. The CDR3 is 15 residues long. Between the trimmed V and J ends, which lost 1 base and 8 bases, there was a span of 12 bases.